These 9 T cell receptor beta chains originate from one sample sequenced in a study of regulatory T cells in long-lasting Graves disease. Documented time point: persistent/refractory GD, antithyroid drugs over 5 years with positive TRAb. PBMC-derived RNA was used for the TCR library. Relying on iRepertoire HTBI primers and Arm-PCR of CDR3 regions, the team built TCR beta libraries. TCRdb reprocessed the multiplex PCR reads with MiXCR, giving one entry per CDR3 protein. Of about 400,000 distinct CDR3 sequences listed, 20% to 25% are singletons. The sequenced sample was peripheral blood mononuclear cells (PBMCs), obtained when the disease was refractory, from a patient treated with antithyroid drugs. These receptors were collected from a female donor with Graves disease.

This clonotype was counted at least ten times. The chain links TRBV3-1 to TRBJ2-7, with D perhaps being TRBD1 or TRBD2 (5 bases each). The CDR3 length is 17 residues. Deletions cut 2 bases from V and 3 bases from J, with 20 bases between. Germline V CDR1 and CDR2: LGHDT, YNNKEL (reference sequence). For the CDR3, the DNA is TGTGCCAGCAGCCAAACCGGAGGTTGGGGCTTAAACTACGAGCAGTACTTC. Translation gives CASSQTGGWGLNYEQYF.

This clonotype was observed many times. V usage is TRBV2 and J usage is TRBJ2-2, with TRBD2 matching over 9 bases. V lost 2 bases and J lost 0; bases outside the gene matches: 4. This CDR3 has 17 amino acids. Germline V gene sequence: CDR1 SNHLY, CDR2 FYNNEI. The CDR3 sequence is CASSERLADANTGELFF. Written as DNA, the CDR3 is TGTGCCAGCAGTGAAAGACTAGCGGACGCGAACACCGGGGAGCTGTTTTTT.

This clonotype was detected many times. The gene calls are TRBV12-3 or TRBV12-4 and TRBJ2-1; perhaps TRBD1 as D (6 bases). Trimming cost V 7 bases and J 5 bases, with 18 bases left between them. The CDR3 extends over 15 amino acids. The CDR3, as DNA: TGTGCCAGCACCGCACGGGACAACCACAACAATGAGCAGTTCTTC. It codes for CASTARDNHNNEQFF.

Concerning this clonotype: A read error is possible here, since a much larger clone lies one base away. The J gene is TRBJ2-7, the V gene TRBV28; TRBD2 agrees at 11 bases. Germline V gene data show CDR1 as MDHEN and CDR2 as SYDVKM. The CDR3 runs to 15 residues. CDR3 coding DNA: TGTGCCAGCAGACCCGGACTAGCGGGTTCATACGAGCGGTACTTC. Residues: CASRPGLAGSYERYF.

Many counts were recorded for this clonotype. The gene calls are TRBV6-1 and TRBJ2-7; perhaps TRBD1 as D (6 bases). CDR3 length: 15 amino acids. Trimming cost V 6 bases and J 4 bases, with 19 bases left between them. Germline CDR1 is MNHNS and CDR2 is SASEGT. The CDR3 nucleotides read TGTGCCAGCAGCAAAGCAGGAAAGGGGGATTACGAGCAGTACTTC. Translated: CASSKAGKGDYEQYF.

On this clonotype: A much larger clone sits a single nucleotide away, making a read error possible. J is TRBJ1-2 and V is TRBV6-5; D uncertain. The CDR3 extends over 16 amino acids. The germline V gene encodes CDR1 MNHEY and CDR2 SVGAGI. CDR3 in DNA: TGTGCCAGCAGTTCAGGCTTTCCGGGGTCGGTCCTAGGCTACAGCTTC. This codes for CASSSGFPGSVLGYSF.

The chain carries TRBV7-3 and TRBJ2-1; 9 bases fit TRBD2. Germline trimming cut 4 bases from V and 5 bases from J; bases unmatched to any gene: 3. The CDR3 runs 14 residues. Germline V gene lookup returns CDR1 SGHTA and CDR2 FQGTGA. This chain's CDR3 is CASSSTSGHNEQFF. Here the CDR3 DNA reads TGTGCCAGCAGCTCGACTAGCGGACACAATGAGCAGTTCTTC. Based on the CDR3 plus reference TRBV7-3 and TRBJ2-1, the full variable domain is GAGVSQTPSNKVTEKGKYVELRCDPISGHTALYWYRQSLGQGPEFLIYFQGTGAADDSGLPNDRFFAVRPEGSVSTLKIQRTERGDSAVYLCASSSTSGHNEQFFGPGTRLTVL.

This clonotype was picked up a small number of times. The V gene is TRBV7-9, the J gene TRBJ2-5, with TRBD2 as a possible D gene (6 bases). This CDR3 contains 14 residues. The V end lost 5 bases, the J end lost 4 bases, and 14 bases lay between the germline ends. Germline V gene sequence: CDR1 SEHNR, CDR2 FQNEAQ (reference sequence). The CDR3 reads CASSPIGGGETQYF. As DNA, the CDR3 is TGTGCCAGCAGCCCGATCGGGGGAGGAGAGACCCAGTACTTC.

The chain employs TRBV19 and TRBJ1-5; TRBD1 is a possible D gene (6 bases). CDR3 length equals 15 residues. V was shortened by 4 bases and J by 3 bases, with 13 bases between the two germline ends. CDR1 and CDR2 from the germline V gene are LNHDA and SQIVND (reference sequence). The CDR3 region is CASSTRTVANQPQHF. The CDR3 DNA reads TGTGCCAGTAGTACCCGGACAGTGGCCAATCAGCCCCAGCATTTT. The variable domain in full, with the rest retrieved from reference TRBV19 and TRBJ1-5, is DGGITQSPKYLFRKEGQNVTLSCEQNLNHDAMYWYRQDPGQGLRLIYYSQIVNDFQKGDIAEGYSVSREKKESFPLTVTSAQKNPTAFYLCASSTRTVANQPQHFGDGTRLSIL.